The clone carrying this T cell receptor (beta chain) has more than one count but fewer than ten. An end of the junction does not agree with germline; a read error may underlie this. These data originate in a study of identical twins. Using its own MiXCR run on the 5' RACE reads, TCRdb lists one record per CDR3 protein. This sample has approximately 500,000 distinct CDR3 sequences, with roughly 24% found just once. The length of the CDR3 is 15 residues. Germline-derived CDR1 and CDR2 are SSHAT and FNYEAQ (reference sequence). These data were also reused for a study on T cells expressing NK-cell markers.

The chain recombines TRBV7-7 with TRBJ1-6; 10 nucleotides match TRBD1. The sample consisted of CD4+ T cells sorted from blood. The origin of this receptor is a woman aged 18-30 years in good health. The DNA for the CDR3 is TGTGCTAGCAGCTTAGGTGGACAGGGGGTTTCACCCCTCCACTTT. This encodes CASSLGGQGVSPLHF.